This entry features one TCR beta chain sequence. The CDR3 runs 15 residues. The J segment lost 5 bases and the V segment lost 5 bases, leaving 10 bases of the junction unmatched. Germline V CDR1 and CDR2: SGHVT, SQSDAQ. Per the study methods: Reference gene primer amplification in the assay estimated nucleated cell counts. TCRdb keeps only in-frame clones here, not all; method: immunoSEQ multiplex PCR. V, J and clone size are taken as reported in that table, and D and trimming were inferred from the DNA itself. The sample has 300,000 to 350,000 clones; approximately 90% are singletons. This sample was included in a study of blood T cell repertoires in COVID-19.

This sequence originates from a young man with COVID-19, enrolled during active disease. The chain combines TRBV7-4 with TRBJ2-5, with 8 nucleotides matching TRBD1. Material: peripheral blood. The CDR3 loop is CASSAGQGSSETQYF. CDR3 coding DNA: TGTGCCAGCAGCGCTGGACAGGGTAGCTCGGAGACCCAGTACTTC.